This T cell receptor beta chain is from a study of cytomegalovirus exposure and HLA in healthy donors. Trimming shortened V by 4 bases and J by 0 bases, and 12 bases separated the two germline ends. Germline lookup yields CDR1 LNHDA and CDR2 SQIVND (reference sequence). The CDR3 is made up of 15 amino acids. Of note for this clone: Its antigen is as yet unknown.

The PCR had 60 Vbeta and 13 Jbeta primers. TCRdb's table, derived via immunoSEQ multiplex PCR, lists solely in-frame clones and lacks some. The sample yields about 200,000 clones, roughly 80% seen once. Whole-study results and caveats: The authors later found most CMV-associated TCR beta chains appeared HLA-restricted. Earlier results showed most TCR beta V segments being productive about 87% or about 30% of the time.

V gene TRBV19 combines with J gene TRBJ2-5; no clear D. The material sequenced was PBMCs. This sequence was found in a man aged 25 to 40 in good health and CMV-seronegative. In DNA form, the CDR3 reads TGTGCCAGTAGTACGCGCGATTGGTACCAAGAGACCCAGTACTTC. The encoded protein is CASSTRDWYQETQYF.